These 10 T cell receptor beta chains were all obtained from the same sample, sequenced in a study of monozygotic twins with inflammatory bowel disease. Following a re-call of the 5' RACE reads, TCRdb has one entry per CDR3 protein and lacks DNA. The listing records roughly 150,000 distinct CDR3 sequences. The sequenced sample was blood. The receptor set was obtained from a human donor with ulcerative colitis or Crohn's disease, or a healthy co-twin of an affected twin (not recorded which).

The chain links TRBV7-2 to TRBJ2-5; no DNA is available, so the TRBD2 call from TCRdb remains unchecked. The CDR3 length is 14 residues. Germline lookup yields CDR1 SGHTA and CDR2 FQGNSA. This CDR3 reads CASSRTSGSETPYF.

This sequence joins TRBV27 and TRBJ2-3. CDR3 size: 14 residues. Looked up from germline, CDR1 is MNHEY and CDR2 is SMNVEV (reference sequence). The CDR3: CASSRLGSTDTQYF.

The genes are TRBV7-9 and TRBJ2-1. The CDR3 totals 14 residues. Germline V gives CDR1 SEHNR, CDR2 FQNEAQ (reference sequence). CDR3 amino acids: CASSLPGAYNEQFF.

The rearrangement joins TRBV20-1 to TRBJ1-1; TCRdb's assignment of TRBD1 cannot be checked, as there is no DNA. Germline assignment: CDR1 DFQATT and CDR2 SNEGSKA (reference sequence). The CDR3 length is 13 residues. CDR3 sequence: CSAGGQGNTEAFF.

The rearrangement uses TRBV28 and TRBJ2-5; TCRdb's D call of TRBD1 is untestable without DNA. Germline values: CDR1 MDHEN, CDR2 SYDVKM. The CDR3 extends over 14 amino acids. The CDR3 reads CASSLFQGGETQYF.

The chain employs TRBV4-1 and TRBJ2-1; TCRdb selects TRBD1, and the lack of DNA leaves this call unchecked. The CDR3 contains 15 residues. The germline gives CDR1 MGHRA, CDR2 YSYEKL. Here the CDR3 reads CASSQEGTGRAEQFF.

The V and J genes are TRBV7-9 and TRBJ1-2; TCRdb lists TRBD1, though no DNA is available to test this call. Looked up from germline, CDR1 is SEHNR and CDR2 is FQNEAQ (reference sequence). The CDR3 has 15 amino acids. CDR3 region: CASSLLFGTGYGYTF.

The chain carries TRBV6-2 or TRBV6-3 and TRBJ2-7; TCRdb picks TRBD1, but there is no DNA to check that call. The CDR3 has 16 amino acids. Germline CDR1 and CDR2: MNHEY and SVGEGT. The CDR3 spells CASRPGSGPSPYEQYF.

The chain carries TRBV18 and TRBJ2-7; TCRdb's D call of TRBD2 is untestable without DNA. CDR1 and CDR2 (germline): KGHSH, LQKENI. The CDR3 has 16 amino acids. This chain's CDR3 is CASSLLSGRTTYEQYF.

This chain connects TRBV28 to TRBJ2-3; lacking DNA, the TRBD2 call made by TCRdb goes unchecked. In germline, CDR1 is MDHEN, CDR2 SYDVKM. The CDR3 covers 15 residues. The CDR3 protein is CASSPRGSYTDTQYF.